What follows is one T cell receptor (beta chain) and its context. Its antigen is not known. The sample belongs to a study of shared clonotypes between healthy human individuals. Study findings and constraints: Sorted-subset samples were not fully sequenced, rarefaction indicated.

Germline values: CDR1 LNHDA, CDR2 SQIVND (reference sequence). CDR3 length: 17 residues. J was trimmed by 3 bases and V by 8 bases; bases with no gene match: 16. Profiled with immunoSEQ multiplex PCR; TCRdb holds only in-frame clones, not every one. The sample has millions of clones; roughly nine tenths are singletons. This receptor was obtained from a young man in good health. Sequencing input: naive CD4+ T cells sorted from blood. Subset meaning: CD45RA+ positively selected. The chain has TRBV19 and TRBJ1-3, with 7 bases aligning to TRBD1. The CDR3 loop is CASAQDPGQRYGNTIYF. CDR3 sequence (DNA): TGTGCCAGTGCCCAGGACCCGGGACAGCGATATGGAAACACCATATATTTT.